One and the same sample provided the 22 T cell receptor beta chains below, sequenced in a study of cytomegalovirus exposure and HLA in healthy donors. Method: immunoSEQ multiplex PCR; TCRdb's copy keeps in-frame clones and lacks some. The table shows about 65,000 clones, with just over 90% occurring only once. The specimen sequenced was PBMCs. These TCRs come from a woman between 18 and 30 years old in good health and CMV-seronegative.

V usage is TRBV11-2 and J usage is TRBJ2-7; a weak D match, TRBD2 (7 bases). Germline lookup yields CDR1 SGHAT and CDR2 FQNNGV. The CDR3 extends over 12 amino acids. CDR3 sequence: CASGGGGYEQYF. The CDR3 DNA reads as TGTGCTTCCGGGGGCGGGGGTTACGAGCAGTACTTC.

V and J are TRBV11-2 and TRBJ2-7, with 13 bases identical to TRBD2. The germline CDR1 and CDR2 sequences are SGHAT and FQNNGV. V lost 5 bases and J lost 3; bases outside the gene matches: 7. The CDR3 loop spans 16 amino acids. This chain's CDR3 is CASSRQTSGGFYEQYF. CDR3 coding DNA: TGTGCCAGCAGCCGACAGACTAGCGGGGGGTTCTACGAGCAGTACTTC.

The V and J genes are TRBV29-1 and TRBJ1-1, with D possibly being TRBD1 (6 bases). CDR1 and CDR2 from the germline V gene are SQVTM and ANQGSEA. Trimming shortened V by 4 bases and J by 4 bases, and 16 bases separated the two germline ends. The CDR3 runs to 14 residues. The CDR3 reads CSVVSGRGSTEAFF. The CDR3 nucleotides read TGCAGCGTTGTTTCTGGGAGGGGGTCCACTGAAGCTTTCTTT.

V and J are TRBV4-2 and TRBJ2-1; 11 nucleotides match TRBD2. The junction had 7 bases not matched to a gene; V was cut back by 5 bases and J by 4 bases. In germline, CDR1 is LGHNA, CDR2 YNFKEQ. The CDR3 totals 16 residues. The CDR3 here is CASSDSGRAEYNEQFF. DNA for the CDR3: TGTGCCAGCAGCGATAGCGGGAGGGCGGAATACAATGAGCAGTTCTTC.

The chain couples TRBV29-1 to TRBJ1-2; TRBD1 aligns across 8 bases. The CDR3 length is 14 residues. The V segment lost 3 bases and the J segment 2 bases; nucleotides outside the gene matches: 5. Germline V gives CDR1 SQVTM, CDR2 ANQGSEA. The CDR3 region is CSVEIGQGNYGYTF. The CDR3, as DNA: TGCAGCGTTGAGATAGGACAGGGAAACTATGGCTACACCTTC. The entire variable domain, with the rest obtained from reference TRBV29-1 and TRBJ1-2, is as follows: SAVISQKPSRDICQRGTSLTIQCQVDSQVTMMFWYRQQPGQSLTLIATANQGSEATYESGFVIDKFPISRPNLTFSTLTVSNMSPEDSSIYLCSVEIGQGNYGYTFGSGTRLTVV.

The chain employs TRBV7-9 and TRBJ2-7, with no clear D. Germline CDR1 SEHNR, CDR2 FQNEAQ (reference sequence). The CDR3 loop spans 12 amino acids. V was cut by 1 base and J by 4 bases, with 5 bases left in between. CDR3 sequence reads: CASSLDIYEQYF. CDR3 DNA: TGTGCCAGCAGCTTAGACATATACGAGCAGTACTTC. The full variable domain, its missing parts supplied by reference TRBV7-9 and TRBJ2-7, is DTGVSQNPRHKITKRGQNVTFRCDPISEHNRLYWYRQTLGQGPEFLTYFQNEAQLEKSRLLSDRFSAERPKGSFSTLEIQRTEQGDSAMYLCASSLDIYEQYFGPGTRLTVT.

The V call is TRBV6-1, the J call TRBJ1-2; 7 bases align to TRBD1. Germline-derived CDR1 and CDR2 are MNHNS and SASEGT. The V and J ends lost 10 bases and 3 bases, in that order; junction bases with no gene match: 11. CDR3 size: 14 residues. The CDR3 nucleotides are TGTGCCACCCGACTGGTAGGGGGCCACTATGGCTACACCTTC. Translated, it gives CATRLVGGHYGYTF.

The CDR3 sequence is CASSQGDRGLGGYTF. Written as DNA, the CDR3 is TGCGCCAGCAGCCAAGGGGACAGGGGGCTTGGTGGCTACACCTTC. The chain carries TRBV4-1 and TRBJ1-2; TRBD1 matches 12 bases. The CDR3 covers 15 residues. V lost 1 base and J lost 7; bases outside the gene matches: 4. The germline CDR1 and CDR2 sequences are MGHRA and YSYEKL.

This sequence joins TRBV10-3 and TRBJ2-3; 9 nucleotides agree with TRBD1. The germline gives CDR1 ENHRY, CDR2 SYGVKD. V trimming: 6 bases; J trimming: 3 bases; junction bases outside the gene matches: 4. The CDR3 is 14 amino acids. The DNA of the CDR3 is TGTGCCATCAGGGGGACAGGGCAAACAGATACGCAGTATTTT. It specifies CAIRGTGQTDTQYF.

CDR3 sequence: CASSWAGAVSDSNQPQHF. In DNA form, the CDR3 reads TGTGCCAGCAGTTGGGCGGGGGCTGTCTCAGATAGCAATCAGCCCCAGCATTTT. The chain joins TRBV28 to TRBJ1-5; D might be TRBD1 (6 bases). Germline values: CDR1 MDHEN, CDR2 SYDVKM. Trimming left V 4 bases short and J 0 bases short, with 19 bases between. This CDR3 is 18 amino acids long.

The chain uses TRBV28 and TRBJ1-5; 7 bases line up with TRBD1. V was pared by 7 bases and J by 9 bases, with 18 bases of the junction left unmatched. From germline, CDR1 is MDHEN and CDR2 SYDVKM. The CDR3 runs 16 residues. In nucleotides, the CDR3 is TGTGCCAGCACCACGCACGACAGGGAACCCCCACCGCCCCAGCATTTT. It encodes CASTTHDREPPPPQHF.

The chain is built from TRBV4-2 and TRBJ2-6; D possibly corresponds to TRBD2 (6 bases). The CDR3 covers 21 residues. V was pared by 4 bases and J by 1 base, with 26 bases between. Germline V lookup: CDR1 LGHNA, CDR2 YNFKEQ. The CDR3 loop reads CASSPLGGTEEVLSGANVLTF. CDR3 coding DNA: TGTGCCAGCAGCCCCCTCGGAGGGACCGAGGAGGTTTTGTCTGGGGCCAACGTCCTGACTTTC.

This sequence joins TRBV28 and TRBJ1-4, with TRBD1 as a possible D gene (6 bases). CDR3 length: 13 residues. Trimming shortened V by 8 bases and J by 4 bases, and 11 bases separated the two germline ends. Germline V CDR1 and CDR2: MDHEN, SYDVKM. For the CDR3, the DNA is TGTGCCAGCCTAGACAGGAATAATGAAAAACTGTTTTTT. Its protein product is CASLDRNNEKLFF.

The chain has TRBV6-1 and TRBJ1-1; a weak D match, TRBD1 (5 bases). CDR3 length: 13 amino acids. V was clipped by 3 bases and J by 4 bases, with 9 bases between them. Germline V gene data show CDR1 as MNHNS and CDR2 as SASEGT. In nucleotides, the CDR3 is TGTGCCAGCAGTGAGTCCGGGGGCACTGAAGCTTTCTTT. Translation: CASSESGGTEAFF.

The chain is built from TRBV2 and TRBJ1-2, with D maybe TRBD1 (5 bases). Germline loops: CDR1 SNHLY, CDR2 FYNNEI. V lost 6 bases, J lost 2 bases, and 16 bases lay in between. The length of the CDR3 is 15 residues. CDR3 nucleotide sequence: TGTGCCAGCAGGATCCAGGGTAACCAAAACTATGGCTACACCTTC. Its translation: CASRIQGNQNYGYTF.

The rearrangement joins TRBV27 to TRBJ1-2, with 7 bases aligning to TRBD1. From germline, CDR1 is MNHEY and CDR2 SMNVEV (reference sequence). Trimming removed 5 bases from V and 5 bases from J; junction bases left unmatched: 26. CDR3 length equals 20 residues. CDR3 nucleotides: TGTGCCAGCAGTACACTGAACCCTCCCCCGGGACAGAGGGGGGAATATGGCTACACCTTC. This translates into CASSTLNPPPGQRGEYGYTF.

This clone was observed a single time. The chain is built from TRBV15 and TRBJ2-7, with D possibly being TRBD2 (5 bases). Trimming stripped 1 base from V and 4 bases from J, with 14 bases between. The CDR3 has 15 amino acids. Germline values: CDR1 LNHNV, CDR2 YYDKDF (reference sequence). The DNA of the CDR3 is TGTGCCACCAGCAGAGGACGGGAATATCTTTACGAGCAGTACTTC. It codes for CATSRGREYLYEQYF.

The CDR3 DNA reads as TGTGCCAGCAGAGGAGTGGGACAGAGCCCCGAGCAGTACTTC. It codes for CASRGVGQSPEQYF. This chain uses TRBV7-2 with TRBJ2-7, with TRBD1 identical over 7 bases. Germline V gives CDR1 SGHTA, CDR2 FQGNSA. This CDR3 is built from 14 residues. V was pared by 6 bases and J by 6 bases, with 11 bases of the junction left unmatched.

The chain recombines TRBV6-6 with TRBJ2-7; possibly TRBD2 for D (5 bases). V was shortened by 2 bases and J by 4 bases, with 6 bases between the two germline ends. Germline assignment: CDR1 MNHNY and CDR2 SVGAGI (reference sequence). The CDR3 covers 12 residues. The chain's CDR3 is CASSYRGYEQYF. Here the CDR3 DNA reads TGTGCCAGCAGTTACCGGGGTTACGAGCAGTACTTC.

The CDR3 nucleotides read TGTGCCTGGAGTGTGACAGAGCACACTGAAGCTTTCTTT. Residues: CAWSVTEHTEAFF. The V gene is TRBV30, the J gene TRBJ1-1; the D gene is possibly TRBD1 (5 bases). The length of the CDR3 is 13 residues. Germline V gene sequence: CDR1 GTSNPN, CDR2 SVGIG (reference sequence). Trimming stripped 0 bases from V and 3 bases from J, with 8 bases between.

This chain links TRBV28 with TRBJ2-2; D unclear. Germline assignment: CDR1 MDHEN and CDR2 SYDVKM. The CDR3 totals 13 residues. V lost 5 bases and J 6 bases, leaving 10 bases between the germline ends. The CDR3 DNA reads as TGTGCCAGCAGTCCTCTTATAGCCGGGGAGCTGTTTTTT. This gives the protein CASSPLIAGELFF. Combining the CDR3 with reference TRBV28 and TRBJ2-2 gives the whole variable domain DVKVTQSSRYLVKRTGEKVFLECVQDMDHENMFWYRQDPGLGLRLIYFSYDVKMKEKGDIPEGYSVSREKKERFSLILESASTNQTSMYLCASSPLIAGELFFGEGSRLTVL.

V and J are TRBV5-1 and TRBJ2-2; D not resolved. CDR1 is SGHRS and CDR2 is YFSETQ in the germline V gene. The V end was cut by 0 bases, the J end by 1 base, with 4 bases between. The CDR3 is made up of 14 amino acids. The CDR3 spells CASSLGQNTGELFF. Written as DNA, the CDR3 is TGCGCCAGCAGCTTGGGACAGAACACCGGGGAGCTGTTTTTT.